Listed below are T cell receptor beta chains from one sample, sequenced in a study of blood T cell repertoires in COVID-19. Method: immunoSEQ multiplex PCR; TCRdb's copy keeps in-frame clones and lacks some. This table holds 97,000 or so clones, 84% found once. The sequencing input was peripheral blood. Receptor source: a man aged 35 to 55 with active or convalescent COVID-19. CDR3s include the opening cysteine and the closing phenylalanine or tryptophan. D genes are given only for firm matches. Not every row has a clone size; where given, it reads once, few, many or a size class.

V,size,D,J,CDR3,DNA
TRBV20-1,-,-,TRBJ1-1,CSASRREVRGTEAFF,TGCAGTGCTAGTCGCCGAGAGGTTCGCGGCACTGAAGCTTTCTTT
TRBV19,-,TRBD1,TRBJ2-5,CASSISRTGGRETQYF,TGTGCCAGTAGTATCAGTCGGACAGGGGGCCGAGAGACCCAGTACTTC
TRBV28,once,-,TRBJ1-6,CASSSAGRGNSPLHF,TGTGCCAGCAGTTCCGCCGGCAGGGGTAATTCACCCCTCCACTTT
TRBV19,-,-,TRBJ1-5,CASIPSGFIYQPQHF,TGTGCCAGTATCCCGTCAGGGTTCATTTATCAGCCCCAGCATTTT
TRBV6-5,-,-,TRBJ2-1,CATRRRDEQFF,TGTGCCACCAGGCGACGGGATGAGCAGTTCTTC
TRBV10-3,-,-,TRBJ2-2,CAISALVANTGELFF,TGTGCCATCAGTGCACTAGTCGCGAACACCGGGGAGCTGTTTTTT
TRBV27,-,TRBD1,TRBJ1-1,CASSPTRTGLTEAFF,TGTGCCAGCAGTCCAACTAGGACAGGGCTGACTGAAGCTTTCTTT
TRBV7-8,-,TRBD1,TRBJ2-3,CASTVTGLGDTQYF,TGTGCCAGCACCGTGACAGGGCTCGGAGATACGCAGTATTTT
TRBV9,-,TRBD2,TRBJ2-5,CASSVAPGGRETQYF,TGTGCCAGCAGCGTAGCTCCGGGGGGTAGAGAGACCCAGTACTTC
TRBV13,-,-,TRBJ2-4,CASSLAPQSIGKNIQYF,TGTGCCAGCAGCTTAGCGCCCCAGTCGATTGGCAAAAACATTCAGTACTTC
TRBV30,-,-,TRBJ1-2,CAWSAGTLPTLYGYTF,TGTGCCTGGAGTGCAGGGACTCTACCAACCCTATATGGCTACACCTTC
TRBV19,-,-,TRBJ1-2,CASNYRSNYGYTF,TGTGCCAGTAACTATCGGTCTAACTATGGCTACACCTTC
TRBV5-1,-,TRBD1,TRBJ2-3,CASSKTGAGDTQYF,TGCGCCAGCAGCAAGACAGGGGCGGGAGATACGCAGTATTTT
TRBV3-1/TRBV3-2,-,-,TRBJ1-2,CASSQEGAVEGYTF,TGTGCCAGCAGCCAAGAGGGGGCCGTAGAGGGCTACACCTTC
TRBV6-2/TRBV6-3,-,TRBD1,TRBJ2-7,CASSYSTTGGYEQYF,TGTGCCAGCAGTTACTCCACGACAGGGGGCTACGAGCAGTACTTC
TRBV27,-,-,TRBJ1-4,CASSLSGRAEKLFF,TGTGCCAGCAGTTTATCGGGGCGAGCTGAAAAACTGTTTTTT
TRBV2,-,TRBD1,TRBJ1-2,CASRNRGLLRGTF,TGTGCCAGCAGGAACAGGGGGCTCCTTCGGGGGACCTTC
TRBV10-1,few,TRBD1,TRBJ2-3,CASSYGTGVTTDTQYF,TGCGCCAGCAGCTACGGGACAGGGGTTACCACAGATACGCAGTATTTT
TRBV30,once,TRBD2,TRBJ2-5,CAWSGGGDETQYF,TGTGCCTGGAGTGGGGGAGGGGACGAGACCCAGTACTTC
TRBV7-9,-,-,TRBJ1-4,CASSLGTGRDEKLFF,TGTGCCAGCAGCTTAGGGACGGGGAGGGATGAAAAACTGTTTTTT
TRBV6-4,few,TRBD1,TRBJ1-2,CASSATGGYGYTF,TGTGCCAGCAGTGCAACAGGGGGCTATGGCTACACCTTC
TRBV5-1,-,-,TRBJ2-3,CASSLGRTPDTQYF,TGCGCCAGCAGCTTGGGCCGGACTCCAGATACGCAGTATTTT
TRBV2,-,TRBD1,TRBJ2-2,CASSRQGLGTGELFF,TGTGCCAGCAGCAGACAGGGCCTTGGAACCGGGGAGCTGTTTTTT
TRBV7-9,-,TRBD2,TRBJ2-3,CASSSRLAHSDTQYF,TGTGCCAGCAGCTCACGACTAGCGCATTCAGATACGCAGTATTTT
TRBV6-5,few,TRBD2,TRBJ2-1,CASTGSGGDEQFF,TGTGCCAGCACTGGTAGCGGGGGTGATGAGCAGTTCTTC
TRBV11-2,-,-,TRBJ1-5,CASSTSTTGQPQHF,TGTGCCAGCAGCACTTCAACTACAGGCCAGCCCCAGCATTTT
TRBV19,once,-,TRBJ2-7,CASSSQGNSYEQYF,TGTGCCAGTAGTTCCCAGGGCAACTCCTACGAGCAGTACTTC
TRBV11-2,-,TRBD1,TRBJ1-6,CASSLVSGQGNSPLHF,TGTGCCAGCAGCTTAGTATCGGGACAGGGCAATTCACCCCTCCACTTT
TRBV5-8,-,-,TRBJ1-3,CASSLMGSKSGNTIYF,TGTGCCAGCAGCTTGATGGGGAGTAAATCTGGAAACACCATATATTTT
TRBV11-2,-,TRBD2,TRBJ2-3,CASSLDSGLAGNTDTQYF,TGTGCCAGCAGCTTAGATTCCGGACTAGCGGGAAACACAGATACGCAGTATTTT
TRBV7-9,-,TRBD2,TRBJ2-3,CASQRGGGTDTQYF,TGTGCCAGCCAACGGGGGGGCGGCACAGATACGCAGTATTTT
TRBV9,few,-,TRBJ2-5,CASSVNAGETQYF,TGTGCCAGCAGCGTAAATGCGGGGGAGACCCAGTACTTC
TRBV16,-,-,TRBJ1-1,CASSQSAGVTEAFF,TGTGCCAGCAGCCAATCGGCGGGCGTCACTGAAGCTTTCTTT
TRBV3-1/TRBV3-2,-,TRBD2,TRBJ2-2,CASSSPTGGLTGELFF,TGTGCCAGCAGCTCCCCCACGGGGGGACTCACCGGGGAGCTGTTTTTT
TRBV5-1,-,TRBD1,TRBJ1-4,CASSPRSQPGTALGAEKLFF,TGCGCCAGCAGCCCGCGATCACAACCCGGGACAGCCCTCGGGGCTGAAAAACTGTTTTTT
TRBV15,-,-,TRBJ1-1,CATNGQPSTEAFF,TGTGCCACCAACGGACAGCCCAGCACTGAAGCTTTCTTT
TRBV5-4,-,TRBD2,TRBJ2-3,CASSLGLAGGATDTQYF,TGTGCCAGCAGCTTGGGACTAGCGGGGGGGGCCACAGATACGCAGTATTTT
TRBV6-5,few,TRBD1,TRBJ1-6,CASSYGAGGSSPLHF,TGTGCCAGCAGTTACGGCGCAGGGGGCTCTTCACCCCTCCACTTT
TRBV25-1,-,-,TRBJ1-2,CASSHLGGGDYGYTF,TGTGCCAGCAGTCATCTCGGGGGAGGGGACTATGGCTACACCTTC
TRBV5-1,-,-,TRBJ2-2,CASSRGQSNTGELFF,TGCGCCAGCAGCCGAGGACAATCGAACACCGGGGAGCTGTTTTTT
TRBV7-3,-,TRBD1,TRBJ2-1,CASSPKGGKDEQFF,TGTGCCAGCAGCCCAAAAGGGGGCAAGGATGAGCAGTTCTTC
TRBV27,-,-,TRBJ2-1,CASSPWGGASYNEQFF,TGTGCCAGCAGCCCCTGGGGGGGGGCCTCCTACAATGAGCAGTTCTTC
TRBV18,few,TRBD1,TRBJ2-3,CASSPRTGGSDTQYF,TGTGCCAGCTCACCAAGGACAGGGGGCTCAGATACGCAGTATTTT
TRBV5-4,-,-,TRBJ1-3,CASSRGGVEGNTIYF,TGTGCCAGCAGCAGAGGAGGGGTGGAAGGAAACACCATATATTTT
TRBV7-9,few,-,TRBJ2-2,CARDNRGAGELFF,TGTGCCAGAGATAATCGGGGAGCCGGGGAGCTGTTTTTT